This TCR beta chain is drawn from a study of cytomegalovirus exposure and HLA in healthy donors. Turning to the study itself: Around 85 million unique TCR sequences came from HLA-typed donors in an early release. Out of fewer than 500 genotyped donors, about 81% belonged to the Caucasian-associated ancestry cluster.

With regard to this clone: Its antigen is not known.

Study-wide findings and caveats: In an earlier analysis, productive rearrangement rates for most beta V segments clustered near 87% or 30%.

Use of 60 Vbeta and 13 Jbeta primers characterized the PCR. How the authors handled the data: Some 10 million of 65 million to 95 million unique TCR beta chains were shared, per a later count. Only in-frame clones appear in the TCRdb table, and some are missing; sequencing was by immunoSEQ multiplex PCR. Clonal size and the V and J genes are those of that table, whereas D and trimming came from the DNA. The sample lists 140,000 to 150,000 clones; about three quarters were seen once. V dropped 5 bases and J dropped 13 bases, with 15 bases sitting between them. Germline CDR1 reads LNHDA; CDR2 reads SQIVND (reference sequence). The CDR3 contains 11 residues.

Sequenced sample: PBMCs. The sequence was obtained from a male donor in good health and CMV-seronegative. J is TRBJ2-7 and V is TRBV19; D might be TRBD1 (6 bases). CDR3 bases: TGTGCCAGTAGTCCCGGGACATTTCATTACTTC. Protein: CASSPGTFHYF.